The TCR beta chain described here comes from a study of blood T cell repertoires in COVID-19. Study details: Sources were T cells, B-cell-depleted T cells, or PBMCs; the material itself was cDNA or gDNA.

The data were produced by immunoSEQ multiplex PCR, yet TCRdb's version contains in-frame clones alone and is incomplete. Of approximately 450,000 clones in the sample, roughly nine tenths were seen once. The trim removed 10 bases at V and 2 bases at J, leaving 5 bases unmatched. Germline V CDR1 and CDR2: LNHDA, SQIVND (reference sequence). This CDR3 is 14 amino acids long. The study recruited people aged about 18 to 95 years across about two dozen US areas. Recovered status applied to Cohort 3 donors who had two consecutive negative PCRs. It also applied to those with clearance or with symptom resolution.

The chain links TRBV19 to TRBJ1-5, with 10 positions matching TRBD1. The source material was PBMCs or T cells enriched from blood (not recorded which). This receptor was taken from a man between 25 and 39 years old who had recovered from COVID-19. CDR3 DNA sequence: TGTGCCACCTCCGGGACAGGGGGCAATCAGCCCCAGCATTTT. Protein: CATSGTGGNQPQHF. Combining the CDR3 with reference TRBV19 and TRBJ1-5 gives the whole variable domain DGGITQSPKYLFRKEGQNVTLSCEQNLNHDAMYWYRQDPGQGLRLIYYSQIVNDFQKGDIAEGYSVSREKKESFPLTVTSAQKNPTAFYLCATSGTGGNQPQHFGDGTRLSIL.